This is a list of T cell receptor beta chains from one sample in a study of T-cell memory formation after mild COVID-19. TCRdb processed the 5' RACE reads anew with MiXCR; each CDR3 protein has one entry. This sample has more than 350,000 distinct CDR3 sequences, with 15% to 20% found just once. The specimen was PBMCs or a T cell subset sorted from them (not recorded which). The source of these receptors is a young man who had mild COVID-19 (a few samples of this study predate the infection). Cell type and time point are not known. Each CDR3 is given with its conserved first and last residue. D genes are given only for firm matches. The listing skips clone size in some rows; elsewhere it reads once, few, many or a size class.

V	D	size	J	CDR3	DNA
TRBV7-6	TRBD1	few	TRBJ2-5	CASSLGTGEWETQYF	TGTGCCAGCAGCTTAGGGACAGGGGAGTGGGAGACCCAGTACTTC
TRBV12-3/TRBV12-4	.	many	TRBJ2-3	CASSLGGSTDTQYF	TGTGCCAGCAGCTTAGGGGGGAGCACAGATACGCAGTATTTT
TRBV27	.	.	TRBJ2-5	CASSPRPVETQYF	TGTGCCAGCAGCCCGCGGCCCGTAGAGACCCAGTACTTC
TRBV7-9	.	.	TRBJ2-5	CASSLVWRGQETQYF	TGTGCCAGCAGCTTAGTGTGGCGGGGCCAAGAGACCCAGTACTTC
TRBV11-2	.	few	TRBJ2-1	CASSSYDEQFF	TGTGCCAGCAGCTCTTATGATGAGCAGTTCTTC
TRBV7-9	.	.	TRBJ1-1	CASSLSFSGAFF	TGTGCCAGCAGCCTTTCATTTAGTGGAGCTTTCTTT
TRBV27	.	few	TRBJ2-2	CASTSGGRLDTGELFF	TGTGCCAGCACATCGGGGGGCAGACTGGACACCGGGGAGCTGTTTTTT
TRBV5-1	TRBD2	few	TRBJ2-3	CASSLVAGTTDTKYF	TGCGCCAGCAGCTTGGTAGCGGGGACCACAGATACGAAGTATTTT
TRBV5-1	TRBD1	.	TRBJ2-7	CASASRGTSYEQYF	TGCGCCAGCGCCAGCAGGGGGACCTCCTACGAGCAGTACTTC
TRBV7-6	.	.	TRBJ2-6	CASSARTASGANVLTF	TGTGCCAGCAGCGCCCGGACAGCCTCTGGGGCCAACGTCCTGACTTTC
TRBV6-1	.	.	TRBJ1-1	CASCWVGAEAFF	TGTGCCAGCTGCTGGGTCGGCGCTGAAGCTTTCTTT
TRBV7-9	TRBD2	.	TRBJ2-3	CASSSPSRGGSQYF	TGTGCCAGCAGCTCCCCCAGTCGCGGGGGTTCGCAGTATTTT
TRBV5-1	.	few	TRBJ2-7	CASSWDPGTSPRPVYEQYF	TGCGCCAGCAGCTGGGATCCGGGGACATCGCCGCGACCGGTCTACGAGCAGTACTTC
TRBV29-1	.	.	TRBJ1-2	CSVEPPLERGYGYTF	TGCAGCGTTGAACCCCCACTTGAAAGAGGGTATGGCTACACCTTC
TRBV6-2/TRBV6-3	.	.	TRBJ1-5	CASSFGGFQPQHF	TGTGCCAGCAGTTTCGGGGGATTTCAGCCCCAGCATTTT
TRBV12-3/TRBV12-4	TRBD1	.	TRBJ1-5	CASGKTGTGPEKPHQPQHF	TGTGCCAGCGGGAAAACCGGGACAGGGCCCGAGAAACCCCATCAGCCCCAGCATTTT
TRBV6-6	.	few	TRBJ1-3	CGSYRDTIYF	TGTGGCAGCTACAGAGACACCATATATTTT
TRBV29-1	TRBD2	few	TRBJ2-4	CSVGKGTSANIQYF	TGCAGCGTAGGCAAGGGGACTAGTGCGAACATTCAGTACTTC
TRBV7-2	TRBD2	many	TRBJ2-2	CASRPPGLANTGELFF	TGTGCCAGCAGGCCTCCGGGACTAGCGAACACCGGGGAGCTGTTTTTT
TRBV11-2	TRBD1	few	TRBJ1-1	CASSPTGQGAVAEAFF	TGTGCCAGCAGCCCTACTGGTCAGGGGGCGGTGGCTGAAGCTTTCTTT
TRBV30	.	.	TRBJ2-4	CAWNTGTAKNIQYF	TGTGCCTGGAATACAGGGACAGCCAAAAACATTCAGTACTTC
TRBV5-1	TRBD1	.	TRBJ2-3	CASSQTRGRDTQYF	TGCGCCAGCAGCCAGACCAGGGGGAGAGATACGCAGTATTTT
TRBV20-1	TRBD2	.	TRBJ2-3	CSASLSGADTQYF	TGCAGTGCTAGTCTTAGCGGGGCAGATACGCAGTATTTT
TRBV6-6	.	.	TRBJ2-7	CASIHNDRFYEQYF	TGTGCCAGCATCCACAACGACAGGTTCTACGAGCAGTACTTC
TRBV20-1	TRBD2	few	TRBJ2-1	CSARSGMGGVEQFF	TGCAGTGCTAGATCTGGAATGGGAGGGGTCGAGCAGTTCTTC
TRBV7-6	.	.	TRBJ1-1	CASLDSLGNEAFF	TGTGCCAGCCTCGACAGTTTAGGGAATGAAGCTTTCTTT
TRBV27	.	few	TRBJ2-1	CASSFGVGTHNEQFF	TGTGCCAGCAGTTTTGGGGTTGGGACACACAATGAGCAGTTCTTC
TRBV5-5	.	.	TRBJ2-7	CASRYGGGYEQYF	TGTGCCAGCAGATACGGTGGGGGATACGAGCAGTACTTC
TRBV29-1	TRBD1	few	TRBJ2-5	CSVGYPQGAETQYF	TGCAGCGTGGGATATCCTCAGGGGGCTGAGACCCAGTACTTC
TRBV11-2	.	few	TRBJ1-5	CASSLVPHQPQHF	TGTGCCAGCAGCTTAGTCCCACATCAGCCCCAGCATTTT
TRBV12-3/TRBV12-4	.	.	TRBJ1-2	CASSLASANYGYTF	TGTGCCAGCAGTTTGGCTTCGGCTAACTATGGCTACACCTTC
TRBV7-9	TRBD2	.	TRBJ2-1	CASSSTRTSGGLNEQFF	TGTGCCAGCAGCTCGACGCGGACTAGCGGGGGTCTCAATGAGCAGTTCTTC
TRBV12-3/TRBV12-4	TRBD1	few	TRBJ1-4	CASRGTGGHEKLFF	TGTGCCAGCAGAGGGACAGGCGGACATGAAAAACTGTTTTTT
TRBV5-1	.	.	TRBJ2-1	CASNRATSYNEQFF	TGCGCCAGCAACAGGGCGACCTCCTACAATGAGCAGTTCTTC
TRBV10-3	TRBD1	.	TRBJ1-2	CAISDPRDRYSYGYTF	TGTGCCATCAGTGACCCCCGGGACAGGTATAGCTATGGCTACACCTTC
TRBV2	.	few	TRBJ2-4	CASSYDTGSSQYF	TGTGCCAGCAGTTACGATACAGGATCGAGCCAGTACTTC
TRBV6-5	TRBD1	.	TRBJ1-2	CASRQGGRDYGYTF	TGTGCCAGCAGGCAGGGGGGACGGGACTATGGCTACACCTTC
TRBV6-2/TRBV6-3	.	.	TRBJ2-7	CASSYPTGSYEQYF	TGTGCCAGCAGTTACCCGACAGGTTCCTACGAGCAGTACTTC
TRBV12-3/TRBV12-4	TRBD2	few	TRBJ2-1	CASSPSGLGSYNEQFF	TGTGCCAGCAGTCCTTCGGGACTAGGCTCCTACAATGAGCAGTTCTTC
TRBV7-2	.	.	TRBJ2-2	CASSYGLGTGELFF	TGTGCCAGCAGCTATGGACTCGGCACCGGGGAGCTGTTTTTT
TRBV7-2	.	.	TRBJ1-2	CASSFDGNYGYTF	TGTGCCAGCAGCTTCGACGGGAACTATGGCTACACCTTC